Described below is a single T cell receptor (beta chain) sequence and its context. This sample stems from a study of blood T cell repertoires in COVID-19. Per the original methods: How many nucleated cells were present was estimated from reference gene primer amplification. Assay: immunoSEQ multiplex PCR; the TCRdb copy retains only in-frame clones and omits some. Clone size and the V and J calls come from that table; the DNA yielded D and trimming. The table shows over 150,000 clones, with around nine tenths occurring only once. The CDR3 loop spans 15 amino acids. The J segment lost 5 bases and the V segment lost 5 bases, leaving 6 bases of the junction unmatched. Per the germline V gene, CDR1 is SGHAT and CDR2 is FQDESV (reference sequence).

This receptor was identified in a man in his sixties with COVID-19, enrolled during active disease. V gene TRBV11-1 combines with J gene TRBJ2-1; 10 bases fit TRBD2. Input material: peripheral blood. CDR3 bases: TGTGCCAGCAGCATCAAACTAGCGGGGAACAATGAGCAGTTCTTC. Its protein product is CASSIKLAGNNEQFF.